A single sample is the source of the 25 T cell receptor beta chains below, sequenced in a study of cytomegalovirus exposure and HLA in healthy donors. The PCR contained 60 Vbeta and 13 Jbeta primers. Produced via immunoSEQ multiplex PCR; TCRdb's table is partial and in-frame only. The sample lists under 200,000 clones; over 70% were seen once. The sample comprised PBMCs. These receptors came from a male donor in good health and CMV-seropositive.

This rearrangement joins TRBV30 to TRBJ1-5, with 7 nucleotides matching TRBD1. With 2 bases clipped from V and 6 bases from J, the junction kept 7 bases outside the gene matches. In germline, CDR1 is GTSNPN, CDR2 SVGIG (reference sequence). The CDR3 has 14 residues. The CDR3 reads CAWSPGQSGQPQHF. The CDR3 DNA is TGTGCCTGGAGTCCGGGACAGTCGGGTCAGCCCCAGCATTTT.

The chain has TRBV6-1 and TRBJ2-5, with 9 bases matching TRBD1. Unmatched junction bases numbered 6, after V lost 5 bases and J lost 5 bases. CDR3 length: 14 amino acids. Per germline, CDR1 MNHNS and CDR2 SASEGT. The CDR3 sequence: CASSPRDREETQYF. CDR3 nucleotides: TGTGCCAGCAGTCCCCGGGACAGGGAGGAGACCCAGTACTTC.

The rearrangement links TRBV19 to TRBJ1-2; 7 bases line up with TRBD1. With 5 bases clipped from V and 11 bases from J, the junction kept 23 bases outside the gene matches. The germline V gene encodes CDR1 LNHDA and CDR2 SQIVND (reference sequence). CDR3 length: 17 residues. This chain's CDR3 is CASSPQRGTATISDYTF. The CDR3 coding sequence is TGTGCCAGTAGTCCGCAAAGAGGGACAGCTACTATCAGCGATTACACCTTC.

The V gene is TRBV5-1, the J gene TRBJ2-7; D is unresolved. V lost 3 bases and J lost 6, with 13 bases in between. Germline V gene lookup returns CDR1 SGHRS and CDR2 YFSETQ. The CDR3 covers 13 residues. The CDR3 DNA is TGCGCCAGCAGCTCCCAACCAGGTGGCGAGCAGTACTTC. Translating gives CASSSQPGGEQYF.

The count of this clone is one. The chain couples TRBV11-1 to TRBJ1-2; a weak D match, TRBD1 (6 bases). Trimming stripped 5 bases from V and 2 bases from J, with 9 bases between. CDR1 is SGHAT, CDR2 FQDESV, per germline (reference sequence). This CDR3 region has 13 residues. This CDR3 reads CASSPQGNYGYTF. Here the CDR3 DNA reads TGTGCCAGCAGCCCCCAGGGGAACTATGGCTACACCTTC.

V usage is TRBV5-1 and J usage is TRBJ2-1; 10 bases match TRBD1. This CDR3 contains 14 residues. V gave up 3 bases and J gave up 6 bases; unmatched junction bases: 3. Germline loops: CDR1 SGHRS, CDR2 YFSETQ. The CDR3 is CASSSRTGGNEQFF. The DNA for the CDR3 is TGCGCCAGCAGCTCTCGGACAGGGGGCAATGAGCAGTTCTTC.

This clone was counted a single time. This chain uses TRBV6-1 with TRBJ2-7; 7 bases map to TRBD2. Germline trimming cut 6 bases from V and 8 bases from J; bases unmatched to any gene: 16. The CDR3 runs 15 residues. CDR1 is MNHNS, CDR2 SASEGT, per germline. CDR3 nucleotides: TGTGCCAGCAGCCAACCGGGACTACAAGCAAGGAAGCAGTACTTC. It translates to CASSQPGLQARKQYF.

This chain uses TRBV2 with TRBJ2-5; 7 bases align to TRBD1. The V gene end was trimmed by 3 bases and the J gene end by 4 bases; junction bases not matched to a gene: 8. The germline V gene encodes CDR1 SNHLY and CDR2 FYNNEI. The CDR3 is made up of 15 amino acids. CDR3 protein: CASSDEGADSETQYF. For the CDR3, the DNA is TGTGCCAGCAGTGATGAGGGGGCCGATTCAGAGACCCAGTACTTC.

This chain links TRBV19 with TRBJ2-2; a weak D match, TRBD2 (5 bases). Germline CDR1 reads LNHDA; CDR2 reads SQIVND (reference sequence). CDR3 length equals 15 residues. V gave up 4 bases and J gave up 3 bases, with 12 bases separating them. Here the CDR3 DNA reads TGTGCCAGTAGTAGGCGGGTACCGGACACCGGGGAGCTGTTTTTT. Encoded protein: CASSRRVPDTGELFF.

The chain couples TRBV6-6 to TRBJ1-2, with TRBD1 matching 7 bases. With V trimmed by 8 bases and J by 1 base, 7 bases remained unmatched. CDR1 and CDR2 (germline): MNHNY, SVGAGI (reference sequence). CDR3 length: 14 residues. The CDR3 here is CASQGQPYNYGYTF. In DNA, the CDR3 is TGTGCCAGCCAGGGACAGCCGTATAACTATGGCTACACCTTC.

The gene calls are TRBV13 and TRBJ1-2; possible D gene TRBD1, 5 bases. The ends were cut back, 5 bases at V and 1 base at J, with 23 bases in the middle. The germline gives CDR1 PRHDT, CDR2 FYEKMQ (reference sequence). The length of the CDR3 is 18 residues. CDR3 amino acids: CASSRRGFDRPFNYGYTF. The CDR3 nucleotides read TGTGCCAGCAGCCGGCGGGGCTTTGACAGACCCTTTAACTATGGCTACACCTTC.

The chain's CDR3 is CARDRLYSNQPQHF. Written as DNA, the CDR3 is TGTGCCAGAGACAGACTTTATAGCAATCAGCCCCAGCATTTT. The V and J genes are TRBV2 and TRBJ1-5; D may be TRBD1 (5 bases). The CDR3 runs 14 residues. The V end lost 9 bases, the J end lost 0 bases, and 12 bases lay between the germline ends. The V gene's germline CDR1 is SNHLY and CDR2 FYNNEI.

V gene TRBV19 combines with J gene TRBJ1-6; 7 bases fit TRBD1. J was trimmed by 6 bases and V by 8 bases; bases with no gene match: 7. The CDR3 has 14 amino acids. Germline V gene sequence: CDR1 LNHDA, CDR2 SQIVND (reference sequence). CDR3 sequence: CASSDRAGNSPLHF. CDR3 bases: TGTGCCAGTTCCGACAGGGCGGGTAATTCACCCCTCCACTTT.

V gene TRBV7-9 combines with J gene TRBJ2-1; 10 bases align to TRBD1. The CDR3 loop spans 15 amino acids. Germline assignment: CDR1 SEHNR and CDR2 FQNEAQ (reference sequence). V shed 4 bases and J 5 bases; nucleotides not matched to a gene: 5. CDR3 sequence: CASSSDRGLDNEQFF. The CDR3 bases are TGTGCCAGCAGCTCAGACAGGGGGCTCGACAATGAGCAGTTCTTC.

V gene TRBV10-3 combines with J gene TRBJ1-5, with D hard to call. The CDR3 totals 14 residues. Germline V CDR1 and CDR2: ENHRY, SYGVKD. V was trimmed by 4 bases and J by 1 base, leaving 8 bases between them. CDR3 region: CAISAHESNQPQHF. The CDR3 coding sequence is TGTGCCATCAGTGCTCACGAGAGCAATCAGCCCCAGCATTTT.

To note about this clone: This sample includes further DNA sequences coding for the same CDR3. Here the CDR3 reads CASSTGQGSSPLHF. The CDR3 DNA sequence: TGTGCCAGTAGTACGGGACAGGGTTCTTCACCCCTCCACTTT. This sequence joins TRBV19 and TRBJ1-6, with 9 nucleotides matching TRBD1. Trimming cost V 4 bases and J 9 bases; bases outside gene matches: 4. CDR3 length equals 14 residues. The germline V gene has CDR1 LNHDA and CDR2 SQIVND (reference sequence).

The chain is built from TRBV6-5 and TRBJ2-3; D possibly corresponds to TRBD1 (5 bases). The length of the CDR3 is 16 residues. The V gene's germline CDR1 is MNHEY and CDR2 SVGAGI. The V end lost 0 bases, the J end lost 1 base, and 11 bases lay between the germline ends. The CDR3 here is CASSYSQGRGTDTQYF. In DNA form, the CDR3 reads TGTGCCAGCAGTTACTCCCAGGGCAGGGGCACAGATACGCAGTATTTT.

The DNA for the CDR3 is TGTGCCAGCAGTCCCGCCGGGACAGGCCCTAACACTGAAGCTTTCTTT. Translation: CASSPAGTGPNTEAFF. The chain couples TRBV28 to TRBJ1-1; the match to TRBD1 covers 8 bases. The CDR3 has 16 amino acids. Germline loops: CDR1 MDHEN, CDR2 SYDVKM. Germline trimming cut 5 bases from V and 2 bases from J; bases unmatched to any gene: 10.

The chain combines TRBV9 with TRBJ2-3; D gene ambiguous. Germline V CDR1 and CDR2: SGDLS, YYNGEE. Trimming shortened V by 2 bases and J by 2 bases, and 12 bases separated the two germline ends. This CDR3 region has 15 residues. CDR3 nucleotide sequence: TGTGCCAGCAGCGTCTTAGAGATCTCCACAGATACGCAGTATTTT. As protein: CASSVLEISTDTQYF.

The CDR3 here is CASSLAWGRGRIGTEAFF. In DNA form, the CDR3 reads TGTGCCAGCAGCTTGGCCTGGGGCAGGGGGCGTATAGGGACTGAAGCTTTCTTT. The chain recombines TRBV5-6 with TRBJ1-1; 8 nucleotides align to TRBD1. CDR3 length: 18 amino acids. V trimming: 0 bases; J trimming: 5 bases; junction bases outside the gene matches: 15. Looked up from germline, CDR1 is SGHDT and CDR2 is YYEEEE.

The chain joins TRBV2 to TRBJ1-5; D unclear. Germline assignment: CDR1 SNHLY and CDR2 FYNNEI. Between the trimmed V and J ends, which lost 6 bases and 3 bases, there was a span of 12 bases. The CDR3 spans 14 residues. The CDR3 region is CASRARILNQPQHF. CDR3 sequence (DNA): TGTGCCAGCAGGGCAAGAATTCTCAATCAGCCCCAGCATTTT. The full variable domain, rest sourced from reference TRBV2 and TRBJ1-5, is EPEVTQTPSHQVTQMGQEVILRCVPISNHLYFYWYRQILGQKVEFLVSFYNNEISEKSEIFDDQFSVERPDGSNFTLKIRSTKLEDSAMYFCASRARILNQPQHFGDGTRLSIL.

This clone was counted a few times. The rearrangement uses TRBV2 and TRBJ2-7, with a weak D call TRBD1 (6 bases). The CDR3 consists of 12 residues. The V end lost 7 bases, the J end lost 3 bases, and 10 bases lay between the germline ends. CDR1 is SNHLY and CDR2 is FYNNEI in the germline V gene. The CDR3 DNA follows: TGTGCCAGCAAGACAGGTTACTACGAGCAGTACTTC. Encoded protein: CASKTGYYEQYF.

V is TRBV12-5 and J is TRBJ1-5; 12 positions match TRBD1. Germline CDR1 LGHNT, CDR2 FRNRAP. After removal of 0 bases from V and 4 bases from J, the junction contained 13 bases not matched to a gene. CDR3 size: 20 residues. The CDR3 DNA is TGTGCTAGTGGTTTGGTGGCGTGGGGACAGGGGGCAAGAATGAATCAGCCCCAGCATTTT. It codes for CASGLVAWGQGARMNQPQHF.

CDR3 in DNA: TGTGCCAGCAGCCCGGGACAGGGTGAATATGGCTACACCTTC. Its translation: CASSPGQGEYGYTF. The chain has TRBV7-8 and TRBJ1-2; the match to TRBD1 covers 9 bases. The CDR3 runs 14 residues. Germline CDR1 reads SGHVS; CDR2 reads FQNEAQ. V was clipped by 5 bases and J by 5 bases; unmatched bases: 6.

The chain couples TRBV4-1 to TRBJ2-5, with a tentative D call TRBD2 (5 bases). V was clipped by 3 bases and J by 7 bases, with 9 bases between them. The CDR3 consists of 12 residues. The germline CDR1 and CDR2 sequences are MGHRA and YSYEKL. The CDR3 DNA reads TGCGCCAGCAGCCATATCCGGGGGACCCAGTACTTC. Its translation is CASSHIRGTQYF.